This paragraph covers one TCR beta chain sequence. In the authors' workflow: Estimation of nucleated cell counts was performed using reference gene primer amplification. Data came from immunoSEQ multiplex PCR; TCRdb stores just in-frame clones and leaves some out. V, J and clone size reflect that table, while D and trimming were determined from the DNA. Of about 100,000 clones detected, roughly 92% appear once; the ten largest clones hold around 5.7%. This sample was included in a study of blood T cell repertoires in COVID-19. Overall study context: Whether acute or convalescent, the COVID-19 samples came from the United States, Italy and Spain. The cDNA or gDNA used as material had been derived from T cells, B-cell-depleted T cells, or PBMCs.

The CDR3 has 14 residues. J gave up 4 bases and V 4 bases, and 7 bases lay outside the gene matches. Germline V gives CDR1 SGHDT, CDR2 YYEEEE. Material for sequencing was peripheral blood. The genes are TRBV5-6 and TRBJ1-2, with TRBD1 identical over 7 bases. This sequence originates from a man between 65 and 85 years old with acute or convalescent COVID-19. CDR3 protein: CASSEGQVLYGYTF. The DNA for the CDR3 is TGTGCCAGCAGCGAAGGACAGGTCCTCTATGGCTACACCTTC.